The TCR beta chain under discussion was sequenced for a study of T cells after yellow fever vaccination. Looking at the study overall: The fractions with low cell numbers were processed using SMART-Seq v4 Ultra Low Input.

Overall study findings and caveats: The secondary response showed a weaker magnitude and a faster peak, day 5 versus 15. In post-booster samples, most primary-vaccination clones reappeared (approximately 95% CD4, roughly 90% CD8).

A universal primer site and UMIs were added as TCR cDNA was made by 5'RACE template switching. From the 5' RACE reads, TCRdb called clonotypes with MiXCR, one entry per CDR3 protein. The data show under 600,000 distinct CDR3 sequences, around a fifth seen once. Only a few counts were recorded for this clonotype. The antigen is undetermined. Sequenced material: PBMCs, taken more than 20 days after the first yellow fever vaccination. This sequence was found in a man between 18 and 35 years old who received the YFV17D yellow fever vaccine.

CDR3 nucleotide sequence: TGCGCCAGCAGCTTGGGGAGCGGGGGTTCGGATACGCAGTATTTT. Amino acids: CASSLGSGGSDTQYF. V gene TRBV5-1 combines with J gene TRBJ2-3; 8 bases fit TRBD2. J was trimmed by 6 bases and V by 0 bases; bases with no gene match: 6. Germline CDR1 SGHRS, CDR2 YFSETQ. The CDR3 covers 15 residues.